This TCR beta chain was captured by sequencing in a study of shared clonotypes between healthy human individuals. Overall study: Per donor, CD8 memory used one plate, CD8 naive used two, CD4 memory used three and CD4 naive used three. Study results and limitations: In having few donors, the study represented limited genetic and exposure-history diversity. Lower generation probabilities were found for non-shared clonotypes than for those shared by all four donors.

Profiling relied on immunoSEQ multiplex PCR, and the TCRdb table lists in-frame clones only, not all of them. The sample lists 2.5 million or so clones, 90% to 95% occurring once. This CDR3 is 13 amino acids long. Germline V gene data show CDR1 as SGHTA and CDR2 as FQGTGA. V was clipped by 5 bases and J by 3 bases, with 8 bases between them. As regards this clone: Its target is unknown.

The specimen was naive CD4+ T cells sorted from blood. Subset in this sample: CD45RA+ positively selected. V gene TRBV7-3 combines with J gene TRBJ2-1; unclear D gene. This receptor was taken from a man aged 18 to 30 in good health. The CDR3 coding sequence is TGTGCCAGCAGCCTAGATCACTACAATGAGCAGTTCTTC. Translation gives CASSLDHYNEQFF.